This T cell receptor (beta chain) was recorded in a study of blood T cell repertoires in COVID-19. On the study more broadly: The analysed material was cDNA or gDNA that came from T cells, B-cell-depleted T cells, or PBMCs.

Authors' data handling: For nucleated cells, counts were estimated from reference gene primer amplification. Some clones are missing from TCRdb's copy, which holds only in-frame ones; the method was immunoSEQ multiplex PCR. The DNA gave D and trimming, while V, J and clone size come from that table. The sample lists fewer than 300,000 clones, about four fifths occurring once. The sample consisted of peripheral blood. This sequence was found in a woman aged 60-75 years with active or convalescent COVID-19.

The CDR3: CASNGQGGRYF. CDR3 bases: TGTGCCAGCAATGGACAGGGCGGGAGGTACTTC. The chain employs TRBV6-5 and TRBJ2-7; D may be TRBD1 (8 bases). The CDR3 length is 11 residues. Between the trimmed V and J ends, which lost 7 bases and 12 bases, there was a span of 16 bases. From germline, CDR1 is MNHEY and CDR2 SVGAGI.